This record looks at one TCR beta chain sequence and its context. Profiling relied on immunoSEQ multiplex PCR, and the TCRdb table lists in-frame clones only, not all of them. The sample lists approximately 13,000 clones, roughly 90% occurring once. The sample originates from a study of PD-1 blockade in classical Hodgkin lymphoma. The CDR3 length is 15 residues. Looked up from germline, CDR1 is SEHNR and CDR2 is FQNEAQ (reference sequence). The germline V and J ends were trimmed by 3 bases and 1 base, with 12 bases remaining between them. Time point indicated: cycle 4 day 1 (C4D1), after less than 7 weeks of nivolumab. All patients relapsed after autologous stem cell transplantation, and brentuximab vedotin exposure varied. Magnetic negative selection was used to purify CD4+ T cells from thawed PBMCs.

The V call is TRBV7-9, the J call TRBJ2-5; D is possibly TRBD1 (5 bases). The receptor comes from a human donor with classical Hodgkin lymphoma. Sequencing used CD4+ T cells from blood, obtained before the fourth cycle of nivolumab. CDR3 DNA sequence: TGTGCCAGCAGCTTTGACGTAGACAGCCAAGAGACCCAGTACTTC. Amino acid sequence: CASSFDVDSQETQYF.